This TCR beta chain came from a study of beta chain features in type 1 diabetes. Across the study: Comparable age, gender and cell yields were observed in patients relative to healthy donors.

Looked up from germline, CDR1 is SGHAT and CDR2 is FQNNGV. The CDR3 covers 12 residues. The germline V and J ends were trimmed by 5 bases and 4 bases, with 8 bases remaining between them. Study outcomes and limitations: Shorter TCRB CDR3s, moderately but significantly so, marked every one of the four CD4+ subsets in Type 1 diabetes patients.

Every bit of the isolated RNA underwent reverse transcription, so sequencing read expressed TCRB transcripts. This table comes from immunoSEQ multiplex PCR, and its TCRdb copy is limited to in-frame clones, with some not included. The sample shows roughly 150,000 clones, 8.1% of them seen only once. In regard to this clone: Antigen: not known.

The material sequenced was central memory CD4+ T cells from blood. The receptor was isolated from a man aged 18 to 29 in good health. This chain links TRBV11-2 with TRBJ1-2; unclear D gene. CDR3 region: CASSLNSYGYTF. The CDR3 bases are TGTGCCAGCAGCCTAAACTCCTATGGCTACACCTTC.